This T cell receptor beta chain was documented in a study of shared clonotypes between healthy human individuals (dated by TCRdb to the early 2020s). Regarding the research as a whole: A few men and a couple of women, aged 18 to 49 years, made up the cohort. To increase sequencing depth and limit assay-specific biases, different laboratories used diverse techniques to prepare libraries and sequence TCR repertoires. To estimate repertoire size and how much clonotype sharing occurs between individuals, the study deeply sequenced the blood TCR repertoires of roughly 5 healthy adults. Per donor, leukapheresis produced somewhere between about 0.94 and 9 billion PBMCs. For each donor, CD4 naive and CD4 memory were each given three plates, CD8 naive was given two plates, and CD8 memory was given one plate. General findings and caveats noted by the study authors: Compared with non-shared clonotypes, the clonotypes found in all four sorted-subset donors had higher generation probabilities. Estimated clonotype richness was generally larger for naive than for memory subsets. Even with the large sequencing depth, rarefaction of the sorted-subset datasets indicated that sequencing was incomplete. Sharing across several donors was observed for approximately 5% of naive CD4, less than 4% of naive CD8, 2.3% of memory CD4, and 0.4% of memory CD8 clonotypes. The genetic and exposure-history diversity represented was limited by the small number of donors. Pairwise subsampling led to the expectation that sequencing depth would affect the degree of clonotype sharing among donors. Sampling was restricted to blood, and TCR repertoires in tissue are likely to differ from TCR repertoires in blood.

Healthy HIV-negative adults with no recently reported acute infections or vaccinations were included as donors. Every donor was a Caucasian adult living in Nashville, Tennessee, USA. CD4+ T cells were enriched by magnetic negative selection; naive cells were then positively selected on CD45RA, and the negative fraction formed the memory subset. Blood was obtained by leukapheresis, after which PBMCs were separated by Ficoll-Histopaque density gradient centrifugation and cryopreserved in liquid nitrogen vapor phase. Purity and quantity of every magnetically sorted T cell population were checked by analytical flow cytometry. Genomic DNA was isolated from every sorted fraction and measured by UV absorbance on a Nanodrop 2000c. Using the deep immunoSEQ assay, multiplex PCR amplified TCR CDR3 regions from genomic DNA. Genomic DNA extracted from each cell subset was distributed evenly over all wells of several immunoSEQ 96-well plates, and each plate served as one replicate. For sorted subsets, each replicate PCR was loaded with 150 to 250 ng genomic DNA, equivalent to approximately 33,000 T cell genomes. Purified libraries were measured with a Qubit 3.0 fluorometer, size-checked on a Bioanalyzer 2100, and measured again with the KAPA Library Quantification kit. Every immunoSEQ 96-well plate was sequenced on a dedicated single-read 150-cycle Illumina NextSeq 550 flow cell. On the authors' methods: Because the immunoSEQ output included only junctional sequences and no quality scores, the filtering could not be the same as the filtering used for full-length reads. Sequences were annotated with PyIR, a Python wrapper for IgBLAST v1.9, and V/J genes and CDR3 were assigned using IMGT germline references. Reads were filtered out if the reads had weak V/J assignments (E-value above 1e-6), no CDR3, stop codons, out-of-frame junctions, or ambiguous translated residues. A V3J clonotype was defined by an identical inferred V gene, J gene, and CDR3 amino acid sequence. The percentage overlap between two repertoires was calculated by dividing the number of shared unique clonotypes by the size of the smaller repertoire. RTK rarefaction, the Chao1 estimator, and Recon v2.1 estimates of unobserved clonotypes were used to assess repertoire richness. Generation probabilities for all TCRbeta clonotypes obtained by the gDNA method from a handful of donors were computed using OLGA. In TCRdb, the immuneACCESS table is reduced to in-frame sequences with V and J assigned. These tables do not hold every clone; where another copy was compared, an unresolved V gene accounts for under half, and the others remain unexplained. V and J calls and clone size follow that table, whereas D and trimming were derived from the DNA. The sample table contains some 1.4 million clones; only one count was recorded for around 97% of them. The ten biggest clones cover about 1.2% of the sample.

Regarding this clone: Its antigen is currently not known. Qualities for individual bases were not recorded, and no much larger clone is one base off.

The germline V gene sets CDR1 to MDHEN and CDR2 to SYDVKM. V and J are truncated by 1 base and 7 bases respectively, leaving an intervening sequence of 19 bases. CDR3 length: 16 amino acids, cysteine to phenylalanine. Only the CDR3 portion is preserved as DNA: 48 bases, with reading frame beginning at the first base. The specimen was naive CD4+ T cells sorted from blood. The cell subset or site label here, explained by the study, means: CD45RA+ positively selected. The clonotype comes from a man aged 25-45 years in good health. The V gene is TRBV28 and the J gene is TRBJ1-2; the D gene cannot be named for sure. The CDR3 has the sequence CASSLYSTVGSVGYTF. The nucleotide sequence is given as TGTGCCAGCAGTTTATACTCGACTGTGGGGTCCGTTGGCTACACCTTC.